This T cell receptor (beta chain) stems from a study of cytomegalovirus exposure and HLA in healthy donors. A remark on this clone: Its specificity is not known.

V was shortened by 0 bases and J by 0 bases, with 3 bases between the two germline ends. Germline V gene lookup returns CDR1 SGHAT and CDR2 FQNNGV. This CDR3 comprises 13 residues. Regarding the study as a whole: Some TCR beta chains (roughly 160 of them) were listed as cytomegalovirus-associated. Most of the CMV-associated TCR beta chains (in a later analysis) appeared to be HLA-restricted. When analyzed later, the rates of TCR association showed variation by HLA locus, with DRB1 the most and HLA-C the fewest.

PCR primers comprised 60 Vbeta and 13 Jbeta primers. Profiled with immunoSEQ multiplex PCR; TCRdb holds only in-frame clones, not every one. The sample has 150,000 or so clones; about 77% are singletons. The sequence was obtained from a man younger than 35 in good health and CMV-seropositive. The V call is TRBV11-2, the J call TRBJ2-7; D is undetermined. Sequences were obtained from PBMCs. The CDR3 protein is CASSLDLSYEQYF. The DNA for the CDR3 is TGTGCCAGCAGCTTAGACCTCTCCTACGAGCAGTACTTC.